The clone carrying this T cell receptor beta chain was observed a single time. There are 16 residues in the CDR3. The germline V gene has CDR1 LGHDT and CDR2 YNNKEL (reference sequence). The J segment lost 2 bases and the V segment lost 4 bases, leaving 7 bases of the junction unmatched. The data originate from a study of blood T cell repertoires in COVID-19. Enrollees, about 18 to 89 years old, lived in 24 US areas. The protocol was immunoSEQ multiplex PCR, while the TCRdb copy is restricted to in-frame clones and leaves out a portion. The repertoire holds approximately 160,000 clones, about 83% seen once, with less than 4.5% in the top ten.

The V call is TRBV3-1 (or the pseudogene TRBV3-2), the J call TRBJ1-2; 10 nucleotides align to TRBD1. Sequenced input: PBMCs or T cells enriched from blood (not recorded which). The sequence came from a woman aged 50 to 65 in a cohort exposed to, infected with or recovered from COVID-19 (not recorded which). The CDR3 loop reads CASSRTSGQGNYGYTF. The CDR3 DNA follows: TGTGCCAGCAGCCGCACCTCGGGACAGGGGAACTATGGCTACACCTTC.